These 28 T cell receptor beta chains were all obtained from the same sample, sequenced in a study of tumor and adjacent non-tumor tissue in lung cancer. RNA was extracted from bulk tissue without any cell sorting. The library came from three nested PCR rounds adapted from ARM-PCR protocols. In TCRdb, the multiplex PCR reads were re-called with MiXCR into one record per CDR3 protein. Among about 110,000 distinct CDR3 sequences, 75% were seen once, and the ten largest hold 37%. The sequenced sample consisted of lung tumor tissue. Source of these receptors: a woman aged 60-75 years with non-small cell lung cancer.

Notes on this clonotype: The CDR3 does not close with the conserved phenylalanine or tryptophan, likely indicating a read error. V gene TRBV9 combines with J gene TRBJ2-6; no firm D call. V gave up 4 bases and J gave up 2 bases, with 10 bases separating them. This CDR3 has 15 residues. The germline V gene encodes CDR1 SGDLS and CDR2 YYNGEE. The CDR3 region is CASSMWVAGANVLTL. The CDR3, as DNA: TGTGCCAGCAGCATGTGGGTCGCTGGGGCCAACGTCCTGACTTTA.

This chain uses TRBV7-9 with TRBJ1-1; no firm D call. Germline V gene data show CDR1 as SEHNR and CDR2 as FQNEAQ (reference sequence). Trimming took 0 bases from V and 0 from J, leaving 5 bases between them. This CDR3 region has 14 residues. CDR3: CASSLASVNTEAFF. The DNA of the CDR3 is TGTGCCAGCAGCTTAGCGTCAGTGAACACTGAAGCTTTCTTT.

On this clonotype: A junction boundary mismatches the germline segment, possibly from a read error. The DNA of the CDR3 is TGTGCCAGCAGCTTAGGGATGACTAGTGGGAGCCACAATGAGCTGTTCTTC. Its translation is CASSLGMTSGSHNELFF. The chain joins TRBV11-3 to TRBJ2-1, with D possibly matching TRBD2 (6 bases). The CDR3 loop spans 17 amino acids. Germline V CDR1 and CDR2: SGHNT, YENEEA.

A remark on this clonotype: A read error may account for a junction end that differs from germline. The V gene is TRBV6-6, the J gene TRBJ2-1; D gene uncertain. CDR1 and CDR2 (germline): MNHNY, SVGAGI (reference sequence). The length of the CDR3 is 14 residues. The CDR3 nucleotides are TGTGCCGGCAGTTTATCGGCCGCTTACAATGAGCAATTCTTC. Amino acids: CAGSLSAAYNEQFF.

Concerning this clonotype itself: This CDR3 fails to terminate in the conserved phenylalanine or tryptophan, so it likely reflects a read error. The chain combines TRBV11-3 with TRBJ1-1; D might be TRBD1 (5 bases). In germline, CDR1 is SGHNT, CDR2 YENEEA. This CDR3 spans 18 amino acids. Written as DNA, the CDR3 is TGTGCTAGCAGCTTAATTGGGCCGCCGGGACGGATGAACGCTGAAGCTTTCTCT. It specifies CASSLIGPPGRMNAEAFS.

To note about this clonotype: Possible read error: a much larger clone is one base away. The rearrangement uses TRBV6-5 and TRBJ2-5; maybe TRBD2 (5 bases). The CDR3 is made up of 11 amino acids. Germline lookup yields CDR1 MNHEY and CDR2 SVGAGI. V gave up 7 bases and J gave up 5 bases, with 8 bases separating them. CDR3 DNA: TGTGCCAGCATGGGCGGGGAGACCCAGTACTTC. It encodes CASMGGETQYF.

This clonotype was detected many times. This chain joins TRBV6-2 or TRBV6-3 and TRBJ1-6, with unresolved D. The CDR3 loop spans 13 amino acids. The V and J ends lost 4 bases and 7 bases respectively, with 8 bases between them. Germline V gives CDR1 MNHEY, CDR2 SVGEGT. The CDR3 nucleotides are TGTGCCAGCAGTTCCACAGCCAATTCACCCCTCCACTTT. This gives the protein CASSSTANSPLHF.

In regard to this clonotype: The CDR3 does not end in the conserved phenylalanine or tryptophan, so this is likely a read error. The chain carries TRBV20-1 and TRBJ2-1; no reliable D call. Per the germline V gene, CDR1 is DFQATT and CDR2 is SNEGSKA (reference sequence). CDR3 size: 12 residues. The CDR3 region has the DNA TGCAGCGCTCTTAGTAATAGTGGTGAACAGTTCTTA. Protein product: CSALSNSGEQFL.

This clonotype was picked up many times. The J gene is TRBJ2-7, the V gene TRBV6-5; 8 bases agree with TRBD2. Germline V lookup: CDR1 MNHEY, CDR2 SVGAGI. The CDR3 spans 14 residues. Unmatched junction bases numbered 5, after V lost 5 bases and J lost 2 bases. This CDR3 reads CASSRREGPYEQYF. DNA of the CDR3: TGTGCCAGCAGTAGACGGGAGGGCCCCTACGAGCAGTACTTC.

The chain is built from TRBV11-2 and TRBJ2-2, with TRBD2 as a possible D gene (5 bases). CDR1 and CDR2 from the germline V gene are SGHAT and FQNNGV. With 7 bases removed from V and 6 bases from J, the gap between germline ends came to 21 bases. CDR3 size: 16 residues. As DNA, the CDR3 is TGTGCCAGCAACTCCAACCCGGAACTAGTCTCCGGGGAGCTGTTTTTT. It specifies CASNSNPELVSGELFF.

As to this clonotype: A much bigger clone sits one base away, suggesting this may be a read error. The chain combines TRBV20-1 with TRBJ2-7; 12 positions match TRBD2. Trimming at V came to 6 bases and at J to 4 bases, leaving 7 bases not matched to a gene. This CDR3 contains 14 residues. Germline V CDR1 and CDR2: DFQATT, SNEGSKA (reference sequence). The CDR3 is CSARTSGELYEQYF. The CDR3 DNA reads TGCAGTGCCCGGACTAGCGGGGAGTTATACGAGCAGTACTTC.

This clonotype is labeled medium-sized. V and J are TRBV20-1 and TRBJ2-3; the match to TRBD2 covers 12 bases. V lost 4 bases, J lost 5 bases, and 10 bases stayed unmatched. The germline V gene encodes CDR1 DFQATT and CDR2 SNEGSKA (reference sequence). The CDR3 spans 16 residues. The DNA of the CDR3 is TGCAGTGCTACCCTCGGACTAGCGGGAATCGAAGATACGCAGTATTTT. Encoded protein: CSATLGLAGIEDTQYF.

The V and J genes are TRBV6-6 and TRBJ2-3; D gene uncertain. Germline assignment: CDR1 MNHNY and CDR2 SVGAGI (reference sequence). CDR3 length: 11 residues. Trimming removed 6 bases at V and 7 bases at J, with 8 bases between. CDR3 DNA: TGTGCCAGCAGCTACATGTATACGCAGTATTTT. Translating gives CASSYMYTQYF.

A remark on this clonotype: The junction departs from germline at one end; a sequencing error may be responsible. This chain joins TRBV20-1 and TRBJ1-2; 7 bases fit TRBD1. CDR3 length equals 13 residues. Germline CDR1 and CDR2: DFQATT and SNEGSKA (reference sequence). The CDR3 DNA sequence: TGCAGTGTTAGAATGCAGGGGGGCTATAGCTACACCTTC. This translates into CSVRMQGGYSYTF.

This clonotype was counted many times. The rearrangement uses TRBV29-1 and TRBJ2-4; the D is unclear. Per germline, CDR1 SQVTM and CDR2 ANQGSEA. V dropped 6 bases and J dropped 9 bases, with 9 bases sitting between them. The CDR3 consists of 10 residues. CDR3: CSVDGGIQYF. As DNA, the CDR3 is TGCAGCGTGGATGGTGGCATTCAGTACTTC.

This chain joins TRBV20-1 and TRBJ1-2; no reliable D call. The length of the CDR3 is 12 residues. Germline loops: CDR1 DFQATT, CDR2 SNEGSKA (reference sequence). V shed 7 bases and J shed 6 bases, with 15 bases lying between them. The CDR3 protein is CSVTMRMDGYTF. The CDR3 DNA sequence: TGCAGTGTTACGATGAGGATGGATGGCTACACCTTC.

Notes on this clonotype: The junction shows a germline mismatch at one end, possibly a read error. This chain connects TRBV6-2 or TRBV6-3 to TRBJ1-6; D is unclear. This CDR3 has 14 residues. CDR1 MNHEY and CDR2 SVGEGT come from the germline V gene. Written as DNA, the CDR3 is TGTGTCAGCAGCCCCTGGGCTGAAAATTCACCCCTCCACTTT. It yields the protein CVSSPWAENSPLHF.

The chain links TRBV29-1 to TRBJ1-2; 8 nucleotides align to TRBD1. The length of the CDR3 is 13 residues. Germline V gene data show CDR1 as SQVTM and CDR2 as ANQGSEA. Trimming removed 6 bases from V and 0 bases from J; junction bases left unmatched: 3. In DNA form, the CDR3 reads TGCAGCGTGGGGACAGGATCTAACTATGGCTACACCTTC. This translates into CSVGTGSNYGYTF.

The J gene is TRBJ1-1, the V gene TRBV5-6, with TRBD1 identical over 8 bases. With V trimmed by 2 bases and J by 4 bases, 7 bases remained unmatched. CDR1 and CDR2 (germline): SGHDT, YYEEEE. The CDR3 has 15 residues. The CDR3, as DNA: TGTGCCAGCAGCTTCGGCAGGGGGCCCTGCACTGAAGCTTTCTTT. Its translation is CASSFGRGPCTEAFF.

This sequence joins TRBV7-9 and TRBJ1-2, with a tentative D call TRBD1 (5 bases). The CDR3 is 12 amino acids. Trimming cost V 6 bases and J 10 bases, with 15 bases left between them. Germline assignment: CDR1 SEHNR and CDR2 FQNEAQ (reference sequence). CDR3 amino acids: CASSMGDDVYTF. The CDR3 DNA sequence: TGTGCCAGCAGTATGGGGGACGATGTCTACACCTTC.

The chain recombines TRBV20-1 with TRBJ2-4; possible D gene TRBD2, 6 bases. Germline loops: CDR1 DFQATT, CDR2 SNEGSKA (reference sequence). V was pared by 7 bases and J by 9 bases, with 19 bases between. The CDR3 extends over 13 amino acids. CDR3 sequence (DNA): TGCAGTGGGGGAGGAGTGGAGGGGATCATTCAGTACTTC. It yields the protein CSGGGVEGIIQYF.

Turning to this clonotype: The junction differs from germline at one of its ends, possibly a read error. The genes are TRBV11-2 and TRBJ1-2, with 9 positions matching TRBD1. The CDR3 length is 14 residues. Looked up from germline, CDR1 is SGHAT and CDR2 is FQNNGV. In DNA form, the CDR3 reads TGTACCAGCAGCGTGGACAGGGGCTTCTATCGCTACACCTTC. Protein sequence: CTSSVDRGFYRYTF.

As concerns this clonotype: This is likely a read error, given that the CDR3 carries no conserved phenylalanine or tryptophan at its end. This chain links TRBV20-1 with TRBJ2-5; 9 positions match TRBD1. This CDR3 is built from 12 residues. Germline CDR1 DFQATT, CDR2 SNEGSKA (reference sequence). In nucleotides, the CDR3 is TGCAGTGCGTACAGGGGGCAGGAGACGCAGTACCTC. Translating gives CSAYRGQETQYL.

The chain combines TRBV14 with TRBJ2-7, with D possibly TRBD1 on 7 matching bases. This CDR3 is 14 amino acids long. The ends were cut back, 7 bases at V and 2 bases at J, with 15 bases in the middle. CDR1 and CDR2 (germline): SGHDN, FVKESK. The CDR3 protein is CASTPGGSAYEQYF. The DNA of the CDR3 is TGTGCCAGCACCCCAGGGGGGTCGGCCTACGAGCAGTACTTC.

The table lists this clonotype with a count of one. A read error may produce the germline difference seen at one junction end. The rearrangement links TRBV6-6 to TRBJ2-5; 7 bases align to TRBD2. The CDR3 is made up of 16 amino acids. Germline values: CDR1 MNHNY, CDR2 SVGAGI (reference sequence). The CDR3 here is CTSSTGVGLEGHTQYF. The CDR3 nucleotides read TGTACCAGCAGTACGGGGGTTGGACTAGAGGGTCACACCCAGTACTTC.

In the case of this clonotype: A single base separates this from a much larger clone, so it may be a read error. In DNA, the CDR3 is TGCAGCATTGGACAGAGGGACACTGAAGCTTTCTTT. Amino acids: CSIGQRDTEAFF. The chain has TRBV29-1 and TRBJ1-1; a possible D gene is TRBD1 (6 bases). The CDR3 consists of 12 residues. Trimming took 8 bases from V and 3 from J, leaving 13 bases between them. Germline V gene sequence: CDR1 SQVTM, CDR2 ANQGSEA.

The CDR3 sequence: CSVLPEGYYEQYF. CDR3 DNA: TGCAGTGTCCTACCGGAGGGATACTACGAGCAGTACTTC. This rearrangement joins TRBV20-1 to TRBJ2-7; D is perhaps TRBD2 (6 bases). Germline CDR1 is DFQATT and CDR2 is SNEGSKA (reference sequence). Trimming cost V 7 bases and J 3 bases, with 16 bases left between them. This CDR3 is built from 13 residues.

Concerning this clonotype: In this CDR3 the conserved last residue, phenylalanine or tryptophan, is missing, so a read error is likely. The chain links TRBV20-1 to TRBJ2-7; TRBD2 is a possible D gene (7 bases). The V end lost 4 bases, the J end lost 7 bases, and 20 bases lay between the germline ends. Germline assignment: CDR1 DFQATT and CDR2 SNEGSKA (reference sequence). The CDR3 extends over 14 amino acids. In DNA, the CDR3 is TGCAGTGCTATACTAACGGGGGGCCTGCGTGAGCAGTACCTC. Translating it yields CSAILTGGLREQYL.